Presented here are 6 T cell receptor beta chains from one specimen sequenced in a study of OX40 agonist ivuxolimab in advanced cancers. The protocol was immunoSEQ multiplex PCR, while the TCRdb copy is restricted to in-frame clones and leaves out a portion. Of roughly 48,000 clones detected, around 90% appear once; the ten largest clones hold about 45%. Sequencing was performed on CD4+ or CD8+ T cells sorted from blood, taken in a trial of the OX40 agonist ivuxolimab. These receptors all stem from an adult with an advanced solid tumor such as melanoma, head and neck, liver or kidney cancer.

This clone was seen once. The rearrangement uses TRBV7-9 and TRBJ2-1; D is undetermined. Germline lookup yields CDR1 SEHNR and CDR2 FQNEAQ (reference sequence). V was shortened by 5 bases and J by 3 bases, with 5 bases between the two germline ends. The CDR3 is 12 residues long. CDR3 nucleotides: TGTGCCAGCAGCCCAGACTACAATGAGCAGTTCTTC. Translated, it gives CASSPDYNEQFF.

Here the CDR3 reads CASSINSNNEKLFF. In DNA, the CDR3 is TGTGCCAGTAGTATAAATTCCAATAATGAAAAACTGTTTTTT. The chain has TRBV19 and TRBJ1-4; D not resolved. Germline CDR1 reads LNHDA; CDR2 reads SQIVND (reference sequence). The CDR3 spans 14 residues. The V end lost 2 bases, the J end lost 4 bases, and 8 bases lay between the germline ends. Combining the CDR3 with reference TRBV19 and TRBJ1-4 gives the whole variable domain DGGITQSPKYLFRKEGQNVTLSCEQNLNHDAMYWYRQDPGQGLRLIYYSQIVNDFQKGDIAEGYSVSREKKESFPLTVTSAQKNPTAFYLCASSINSNNEKLFFGSGTQLSVL.

The chain recombines TRBV5-6 with TRBJ2-7; D remains ambiguous. The CDR3 extends over 13 amino acids. From germline, CDR1 is SGHDT and CDR2 YYEEEE. Trimming took off 3 bases at V and 3 bases at J, with 10 bases between the two ends. DNA for the CDR3: TGTGCCAGCAGCTCTACCTATAGCTACGAGCAGTACTTC. Its translation is CASSSTYSYEQYF.

This clone was observed a few times. This chain connects TRBV6-1 to TRBJ2-7; D perhaps matches TRBD1 (6 bases). Germline lookup yields CDR1 MNHNS and CDR2 SASEGT. V was clipped by 6 bases and J by 6 bases, with 6 bases between them. The CDR3 length is 10 residues. The CDR3 DNA follows: TGTGCCAGCAGCAGGGGCGAGCAGTACTTC. Amino acid sequence: CASSRGEQYF.

This rearrangement joins TRBV4-2 to TRBJ1-1; TRBD1 agrees at 8 bases. This CDR3 region has 13 residues. V was clipped by 3 bases and J by 4 bases; unmatched bases: 1. The V gene's germline CDR1 is LGHNA and CDR2 YNFKEQ. Written as DNA, the CDR3 is TGTGCCAGCAGCCATACAGGGGGCACTGAAGCTTTCTTT. Protein product: CASSHTGGTEAFF.

The chain uses TRBV6-4 and TRBJ2-1; a possible D gene is TRBD2 (6 bases). Germline V gene sequence: CDR1 MRHNA, CDR2 SNTAGT. Trimming cost V 2 bases and J 13 bases, with 9 bases left between them. The CDR3 spans 11 residues. CDR3 DNA sequence: TGTGCCAGCAGTGACGGACTATCTCAGTTCTTC. Translated: CASSDGLSQFF.